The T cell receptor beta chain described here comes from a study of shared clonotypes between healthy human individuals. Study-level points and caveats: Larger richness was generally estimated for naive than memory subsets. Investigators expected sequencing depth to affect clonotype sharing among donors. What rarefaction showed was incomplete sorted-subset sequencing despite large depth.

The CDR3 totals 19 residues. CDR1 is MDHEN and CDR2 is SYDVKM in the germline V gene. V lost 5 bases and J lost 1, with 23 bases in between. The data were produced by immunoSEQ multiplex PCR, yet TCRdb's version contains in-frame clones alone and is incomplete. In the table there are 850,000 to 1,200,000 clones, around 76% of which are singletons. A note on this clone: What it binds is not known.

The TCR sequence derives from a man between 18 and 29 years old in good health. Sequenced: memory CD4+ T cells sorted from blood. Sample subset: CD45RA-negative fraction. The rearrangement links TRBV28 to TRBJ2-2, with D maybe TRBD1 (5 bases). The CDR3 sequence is CASSRGYLAVWGNTGELFF. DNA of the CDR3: TGTGCCAGCAGTAGGGGTTACCTGGCGGTATGGGGGAACACCGGGGAGCTGTTTTTT.